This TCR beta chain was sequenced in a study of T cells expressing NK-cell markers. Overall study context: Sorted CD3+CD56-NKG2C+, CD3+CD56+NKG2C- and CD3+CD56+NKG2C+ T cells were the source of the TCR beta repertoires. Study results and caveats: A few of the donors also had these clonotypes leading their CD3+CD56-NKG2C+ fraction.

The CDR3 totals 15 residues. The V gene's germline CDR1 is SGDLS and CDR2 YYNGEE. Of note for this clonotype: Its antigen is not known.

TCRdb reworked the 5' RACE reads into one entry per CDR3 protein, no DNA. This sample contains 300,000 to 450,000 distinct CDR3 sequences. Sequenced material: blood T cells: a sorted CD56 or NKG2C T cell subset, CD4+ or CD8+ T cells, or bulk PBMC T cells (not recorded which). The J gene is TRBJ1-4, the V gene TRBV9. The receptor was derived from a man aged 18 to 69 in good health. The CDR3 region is CASSVSSATNEKLFF. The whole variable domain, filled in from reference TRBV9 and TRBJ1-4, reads DSGVTQTPKHLITATGQRVTLRCSPRSGDLSVYWYQQSLDQGLQFLIQYYNGEERAKGNILERFSAQQFPDLHSELNLSSLELGDSALYFCASSVSSATNEKLFFGSGTQLSVL.